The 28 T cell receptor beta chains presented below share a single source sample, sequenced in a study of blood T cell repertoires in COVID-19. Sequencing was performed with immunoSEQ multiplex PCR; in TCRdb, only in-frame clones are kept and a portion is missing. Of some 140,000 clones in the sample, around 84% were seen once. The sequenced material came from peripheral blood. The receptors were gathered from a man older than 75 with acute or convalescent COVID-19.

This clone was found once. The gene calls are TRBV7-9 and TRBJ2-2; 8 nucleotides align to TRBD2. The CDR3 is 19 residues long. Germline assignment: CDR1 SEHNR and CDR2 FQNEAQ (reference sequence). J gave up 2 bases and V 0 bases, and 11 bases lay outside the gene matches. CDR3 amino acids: CASSLAPTGGPVNTGELFF. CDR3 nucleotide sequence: TGTGCCAGCAGCTTAGCCCCTACGGGGGGGCCGGTCAACACCGGGGAGCTGTTTTTT.

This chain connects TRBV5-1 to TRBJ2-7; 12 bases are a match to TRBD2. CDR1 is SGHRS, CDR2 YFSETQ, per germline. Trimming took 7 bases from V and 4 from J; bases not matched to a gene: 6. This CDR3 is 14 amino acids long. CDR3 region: CASCLAGGPYEQYF. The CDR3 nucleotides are TGCGCCAGCTGCCTAGCGGGGGGGCCTTACGAGCAGTACTTC.

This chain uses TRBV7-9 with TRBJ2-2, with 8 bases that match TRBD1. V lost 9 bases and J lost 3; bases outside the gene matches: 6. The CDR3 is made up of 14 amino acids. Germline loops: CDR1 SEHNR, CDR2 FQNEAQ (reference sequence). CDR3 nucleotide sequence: TGTGCCAGGGACCAGGGGGCCGACACCGGGGAGCTGTTTTTT. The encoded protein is CARDQGADTGELFF.

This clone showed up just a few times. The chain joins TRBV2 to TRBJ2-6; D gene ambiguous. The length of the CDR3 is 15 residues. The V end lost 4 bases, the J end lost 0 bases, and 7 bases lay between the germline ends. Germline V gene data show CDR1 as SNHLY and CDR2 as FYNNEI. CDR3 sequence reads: CASSVGLSGANVLTF. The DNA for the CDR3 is TGTGCCAGCAGTGTCGGTCTCTCTGGGGCCAACGTCCTGACTTTC.

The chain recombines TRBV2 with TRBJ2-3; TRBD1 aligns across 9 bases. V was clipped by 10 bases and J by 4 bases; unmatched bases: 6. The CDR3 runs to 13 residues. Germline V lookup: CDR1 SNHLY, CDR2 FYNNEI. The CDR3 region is CATTGGLADTQYF. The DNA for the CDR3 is TGTGCCACTACAGGGGGCCTGGCAGATACGCAGTATTTT.

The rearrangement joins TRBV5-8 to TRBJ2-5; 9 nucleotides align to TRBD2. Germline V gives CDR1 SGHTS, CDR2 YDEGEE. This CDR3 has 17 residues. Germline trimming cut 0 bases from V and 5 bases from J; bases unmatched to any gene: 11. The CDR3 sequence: CASSLVGAASGDETQYF. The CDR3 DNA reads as TGTGCCAGCAGCTTGGTGGGTGCGGCTAGCGGGGACGAGACCCAGTACTTC.

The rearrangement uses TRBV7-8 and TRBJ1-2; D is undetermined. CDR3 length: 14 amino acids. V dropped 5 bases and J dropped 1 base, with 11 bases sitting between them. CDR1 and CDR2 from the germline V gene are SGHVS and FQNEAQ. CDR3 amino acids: CASSPRPGNYGYTF. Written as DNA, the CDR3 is TGTGCCAGCAGCCCCCGGCCGGGTAACTATGGCTACACCTTC. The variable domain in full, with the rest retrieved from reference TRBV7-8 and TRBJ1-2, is GAGVSQSPRYKVAKRGQDVALRCDPISGHVSLFWYQQALGQGPEFLTYFQNEAQLDKSGLPSDRFFAERPEGSVSTLKIQRTQQEDSAVYLCASSPRPGNYGYTFGSGTRLTVV.

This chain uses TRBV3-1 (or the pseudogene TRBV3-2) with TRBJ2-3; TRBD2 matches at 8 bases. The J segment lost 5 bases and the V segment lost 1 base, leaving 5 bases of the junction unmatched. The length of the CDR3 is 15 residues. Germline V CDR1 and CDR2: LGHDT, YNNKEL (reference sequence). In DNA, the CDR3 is TGTGCCAGCAGCCAAGGAACGGGGGGGCAAGATACGCAGTATTTT. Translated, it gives CASSQGTGGQDTQYF.

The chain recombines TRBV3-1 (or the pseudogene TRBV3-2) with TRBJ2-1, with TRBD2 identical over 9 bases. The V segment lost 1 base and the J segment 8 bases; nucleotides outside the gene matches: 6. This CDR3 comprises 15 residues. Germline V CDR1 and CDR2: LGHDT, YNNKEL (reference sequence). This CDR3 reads CASSQGQAGGDEQFF. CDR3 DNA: TGTGCCAGCAGCCAAGGACAGGCGGGGGGGGATGAGCAGTTCTTC.

CDR3 sequence: CASGIGQGLSGTQYF. Written as DNA, the CDR3 is TGCGCCAGCGGAATCGGACAGGGGTTATCAGGTACGCAGTATTTT. The rearrangement uses TRBV5-1 and TRBJ2-3; 9 bases match TRBD1. V shed 7 bases and J 8 bases; nucleotides not matched to a gene: 14. Germline CDR1 is SGHRS and CDR2 is YFSETQ. The CDR3 is 15 amino acids.

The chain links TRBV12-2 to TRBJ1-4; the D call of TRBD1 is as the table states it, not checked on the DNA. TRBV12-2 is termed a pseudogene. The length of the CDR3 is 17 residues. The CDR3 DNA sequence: TGTGCAAGTCGCTCCCGCATACTGGCCAGGGTAGGAGAAAAACTGTTTTTT. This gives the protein CASRSRILARVGEKLFF.

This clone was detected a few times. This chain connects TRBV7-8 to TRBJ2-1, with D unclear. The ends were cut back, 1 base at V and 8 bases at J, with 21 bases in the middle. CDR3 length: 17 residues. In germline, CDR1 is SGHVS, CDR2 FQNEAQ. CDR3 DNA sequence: TGTGCCAGCAGCTTAGTACGGGTCGCCTACACTTGGGATGAGCAGTTCTTC. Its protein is CASSLVRVAYTWDEQFF.

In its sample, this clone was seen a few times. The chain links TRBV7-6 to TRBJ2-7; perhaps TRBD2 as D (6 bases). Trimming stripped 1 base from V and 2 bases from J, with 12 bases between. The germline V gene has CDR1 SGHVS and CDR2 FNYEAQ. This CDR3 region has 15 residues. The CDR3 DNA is TGTGCCAGCAGCTTAGGGCAGGGAGGTACCTACGAGCAGTACTTC. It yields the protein CASSLGQGGTYEQYF.

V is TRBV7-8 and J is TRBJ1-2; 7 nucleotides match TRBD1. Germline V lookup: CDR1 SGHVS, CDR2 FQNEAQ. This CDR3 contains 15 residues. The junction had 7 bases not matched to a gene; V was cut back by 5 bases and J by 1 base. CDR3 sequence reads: CASSSYRGHNYGYTF. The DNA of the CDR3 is TGTGCCAGCAGCAGCTACAGGGGACATAACTATGGCTACACCTTC.

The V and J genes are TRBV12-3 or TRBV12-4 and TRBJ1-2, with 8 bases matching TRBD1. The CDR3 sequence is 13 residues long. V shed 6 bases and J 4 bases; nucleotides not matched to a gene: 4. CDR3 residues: CASSWTGSYGYTF. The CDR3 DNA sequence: TGTGCCAGCAGCTGGACAGGGAGCTATGGCTACACCTTC.

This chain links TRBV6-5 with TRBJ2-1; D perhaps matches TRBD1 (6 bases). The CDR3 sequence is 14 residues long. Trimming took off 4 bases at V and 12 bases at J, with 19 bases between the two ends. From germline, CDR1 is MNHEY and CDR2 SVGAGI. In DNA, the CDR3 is TGTGCCAGCAGTTCCCTAGGGGTCAGGGGACGGCAGTTCTTC. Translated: CASSSLGVRGRQFF.

The CDR3 sequence is CATSREAGSNTEAFF. The CDR3 bases are TGTGCCACCAGCAGAGAGGCGGGCTCGAACACTGAAGCTTTCTTT. V is TRBV15 and J is TRBJ1-1; D remains unclear. Germline V gene sequence: CDR1 LNHNV, CDR2 YYDKDF (reference sequence). This CDR3 comprises 15 residues. The V gene lost 0 bases and the J gene lost 1 base, with 9 bases spanning the gap.

CDR3 region: CASSATGGTQPQHF. The CDR3 region has the DNA TGTGCCAGCAGCGCCACAGGGGGCACTCAGCCCCAGCATTTT. V and J are TRBV9 and TRBJ1-5, with 9 bases identical to TRBD1. The CDR3 is made up of 14 amino acids. The germline gives CDR1 SGDLS, CDR2 YYNGEE. The ends lost 3 bases at V and 6 bases at J; junction bases unmatched: 4. Full variable domain (missing parts from reference TRBV9 and TRBJ1-5): DSGVTQTPKHLITATGQRVTLRCSPRSGDLSVYWYQQSLDQGLQFLIQYYNGEERAKGNILERFSAQQFPDLHSELNLSSLELGDSALYFCASSATGGTQPQHFGDGTRLSIL.

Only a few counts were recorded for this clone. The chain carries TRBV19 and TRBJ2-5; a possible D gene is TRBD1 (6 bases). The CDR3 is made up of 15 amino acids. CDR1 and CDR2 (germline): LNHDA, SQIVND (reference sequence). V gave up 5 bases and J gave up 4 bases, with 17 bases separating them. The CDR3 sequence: CASSARGIWGETQYF. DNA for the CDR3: TGTGCCAGTAGTGCAAGGGGGATATGGGGAGAGACCCAGTACTTC.

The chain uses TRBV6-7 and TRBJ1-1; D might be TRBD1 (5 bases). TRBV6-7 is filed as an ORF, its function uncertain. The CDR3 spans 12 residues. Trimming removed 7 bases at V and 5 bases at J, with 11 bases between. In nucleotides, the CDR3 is TGTGCCAGCACCGACCCAGGGACTGAAGCTTTCTTT. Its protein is CASTDPGTEAFF.

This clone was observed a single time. The CDR3: CASRRTGSDGYTF. CDR3 nucleotide sequence: TGTGCCAGCAGACGGACAGGCTCAGATGGCTACACCTTC. The rearrangement links TRBV12-3 or TRBV12-4 to TRBJ1-2; 7 positions match TRBD1. The CDR3 consists of 13 residues. Germline trimming cut 6 bases from V and 6 bases from J; bases unmatched to any gene: 7.

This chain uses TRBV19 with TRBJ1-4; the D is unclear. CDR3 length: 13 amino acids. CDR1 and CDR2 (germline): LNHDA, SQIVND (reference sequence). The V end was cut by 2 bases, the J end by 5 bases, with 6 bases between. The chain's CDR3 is CASSIRSNEKLFF. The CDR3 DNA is TGTGCCAGTAGTATACGGTCCAATGAAAAACTGTTTTTT.

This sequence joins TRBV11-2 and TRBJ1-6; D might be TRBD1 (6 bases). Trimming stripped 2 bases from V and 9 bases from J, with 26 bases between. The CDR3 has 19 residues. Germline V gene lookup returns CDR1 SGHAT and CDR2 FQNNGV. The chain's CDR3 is CASSLLGMGLQGSISPLHF. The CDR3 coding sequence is TGTGCCAGCAGCTTATTGGGTATGGGACTACAGGGAAGCATTTCACCCCTCCACTTT.

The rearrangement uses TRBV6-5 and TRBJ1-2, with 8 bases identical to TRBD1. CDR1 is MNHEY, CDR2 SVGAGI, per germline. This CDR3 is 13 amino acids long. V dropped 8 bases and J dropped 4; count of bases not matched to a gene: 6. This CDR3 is CASGRTGIYGYTF. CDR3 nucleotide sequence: TGTGCCAGCGGGAGGACAGGGATCTATGGCTACACCTTC.

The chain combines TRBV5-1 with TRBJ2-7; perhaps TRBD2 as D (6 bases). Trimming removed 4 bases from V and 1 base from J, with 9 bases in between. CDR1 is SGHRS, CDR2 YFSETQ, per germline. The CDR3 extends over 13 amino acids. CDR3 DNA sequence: TGCGCCAGCAGCCCCGGGGGTTCCTACGAGCAGTACGTC. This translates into CASSPGGSYEQYV.

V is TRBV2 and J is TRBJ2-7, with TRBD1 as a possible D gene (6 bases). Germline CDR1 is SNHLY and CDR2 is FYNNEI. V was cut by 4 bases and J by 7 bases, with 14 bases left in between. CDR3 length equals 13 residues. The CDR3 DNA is TGTGCCAGCAGTGGGAGAGGGACAAGGGAGCAGTACGTC. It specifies CASSGRGTREQYV.

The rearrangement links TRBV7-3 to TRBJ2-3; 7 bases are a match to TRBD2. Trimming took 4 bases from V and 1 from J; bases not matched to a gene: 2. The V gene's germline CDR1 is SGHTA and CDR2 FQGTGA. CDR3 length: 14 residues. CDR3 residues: CASSSAGGTDTQYF. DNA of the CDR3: TGTGCCAGCAGCTCGGCGGGGGGCACAGATACGCAGTATTTT.

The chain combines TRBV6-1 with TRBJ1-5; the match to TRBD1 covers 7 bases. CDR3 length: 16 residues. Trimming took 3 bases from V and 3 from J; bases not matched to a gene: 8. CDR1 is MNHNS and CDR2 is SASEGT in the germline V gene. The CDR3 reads CASSDWETGPNQPQHF. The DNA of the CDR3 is TGTGCCAGCAGTGACTGGGAGACAGGGCCCAATCAGCCCCAGCATTTT.